This TCR beta chain was captured by sequencing in a study of cytomegalovirus exposure and HLA in healthy donors. CDR3 length: 14 amino acids. Trimming pared 4 bases from V and 8 bases from J, leaving 16 bases between. Looked up from germline, CDR1 is SGHTS and CDR2 is YDEGEE. The study ran its PCR with 60 Vbeta and 13 Jbeta primers. Only in-frame clones appear in the TCRdb table, and some are missing; sequencing was by immunoSEQ multiplex PCR. The sample has more than 80,000 clones, 60% to 80% seen once; the top ten hold about 0.8%. General observations from the study: A classifier reportedly called cytomegalovirus status with high sensitivity and specificity. A later analysis by the authors found several of the most significant clusters apparently linked to common viral pathogens. The authors considered a cluster of highly shared sequence variants likely to be a sequencing artifact.

On this clone: What it binds is not known.

This clonotype was sampled from a boy aged 10-17 years in good health and CMV-seronegative. The genes are TRBV5-8 and TRBJ2-4, with D possibly being TRBD2 (6 bases). Sequenced input: PBMCs. The CDR3 is CASSIPGVGDIQYF. CDR3 coding DNA: TGTGCCAGCAGCATACCGGGAGTTGGAGACATTCAGTACTTC.